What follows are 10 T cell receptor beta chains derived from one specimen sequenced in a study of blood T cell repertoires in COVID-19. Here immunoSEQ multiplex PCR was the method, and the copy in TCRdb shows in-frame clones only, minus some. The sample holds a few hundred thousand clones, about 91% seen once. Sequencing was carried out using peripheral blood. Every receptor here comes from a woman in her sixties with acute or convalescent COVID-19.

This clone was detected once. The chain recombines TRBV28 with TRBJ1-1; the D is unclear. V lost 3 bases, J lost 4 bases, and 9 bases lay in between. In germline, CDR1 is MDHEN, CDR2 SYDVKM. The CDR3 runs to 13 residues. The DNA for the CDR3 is TGTGCCAGCAGTTTGCCGGGAATCACTGAAGCTTTCTTT. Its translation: CASSLPGITEAFF.

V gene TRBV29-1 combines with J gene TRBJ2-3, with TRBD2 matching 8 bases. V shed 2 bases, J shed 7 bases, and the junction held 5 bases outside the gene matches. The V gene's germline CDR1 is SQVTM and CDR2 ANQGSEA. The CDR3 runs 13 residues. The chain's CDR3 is CSVELREVHTQYF. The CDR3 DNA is TGCAGCGTTGAATTGCGGGAGGTACATACGCAGTATTTT.

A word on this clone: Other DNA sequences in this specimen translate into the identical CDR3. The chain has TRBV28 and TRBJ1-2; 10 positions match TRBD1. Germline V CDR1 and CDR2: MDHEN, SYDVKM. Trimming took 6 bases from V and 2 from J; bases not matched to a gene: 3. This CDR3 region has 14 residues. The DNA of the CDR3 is TGTGCCAGCAGGTCGGGACAGGGGAACTATGGCTACACCTTC. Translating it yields CASRSGQGNYGYTF.

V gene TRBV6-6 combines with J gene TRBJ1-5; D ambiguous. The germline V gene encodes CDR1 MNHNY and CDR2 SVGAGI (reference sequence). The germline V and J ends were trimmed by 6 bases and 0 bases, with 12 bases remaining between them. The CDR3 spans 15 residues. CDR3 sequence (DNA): TGTGCCAGCAGCCCCTGGGAGAATAGCAATCAGCCCCAGCATTTT. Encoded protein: CASSPWENSNQPQHF.

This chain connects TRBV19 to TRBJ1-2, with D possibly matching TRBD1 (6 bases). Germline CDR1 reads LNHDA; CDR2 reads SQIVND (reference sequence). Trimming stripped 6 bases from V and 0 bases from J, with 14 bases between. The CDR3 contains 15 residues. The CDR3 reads CASRPGQLANYGYTF. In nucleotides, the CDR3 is TGTGCCAGTAGGCCCGGACAGCTCGCTAACTATGGCTACACCTTC.

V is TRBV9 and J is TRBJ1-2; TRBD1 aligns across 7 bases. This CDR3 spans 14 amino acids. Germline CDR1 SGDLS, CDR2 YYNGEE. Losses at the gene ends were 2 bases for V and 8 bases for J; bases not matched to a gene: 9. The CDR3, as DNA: TGTGCCAGCAGCGTGCAGGGGGTAGGTTGGGGCTACACCTTC. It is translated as CASSVQGVGWGYTF.

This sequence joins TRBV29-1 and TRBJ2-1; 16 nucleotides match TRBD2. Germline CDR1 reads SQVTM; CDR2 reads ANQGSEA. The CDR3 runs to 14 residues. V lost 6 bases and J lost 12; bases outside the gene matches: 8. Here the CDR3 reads CSVLGTSGRAGQFF. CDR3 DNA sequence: TGCAGCGTCCTGGGGACTAGCGGGAGGGCCGGGCAGTTCTTC.

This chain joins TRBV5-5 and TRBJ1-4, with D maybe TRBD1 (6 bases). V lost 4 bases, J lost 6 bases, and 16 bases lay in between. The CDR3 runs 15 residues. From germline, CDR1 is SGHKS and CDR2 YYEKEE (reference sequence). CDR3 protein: CASSRGRGAYEKLFF. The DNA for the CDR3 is TGTGCCAGCAGCAGGGGTCGGGGGGCGTATGAAAAACTGTTTTTT.

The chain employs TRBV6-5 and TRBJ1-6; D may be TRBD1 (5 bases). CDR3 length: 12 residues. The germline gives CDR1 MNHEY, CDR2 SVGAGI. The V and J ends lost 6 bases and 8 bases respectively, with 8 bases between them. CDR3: CASSGGDSPLHF. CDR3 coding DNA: TGTGCCAGCAGCGGAGGGGATTCACCCCTCCACTTT.

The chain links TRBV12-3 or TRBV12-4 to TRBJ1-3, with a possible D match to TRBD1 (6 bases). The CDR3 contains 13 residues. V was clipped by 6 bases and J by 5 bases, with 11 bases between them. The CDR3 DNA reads TGTGCCAGCAGGCGGACAGAAAGAAACACCATATATTTT. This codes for CASRRTERNTIYF.